Listed here are 23 T cell receptor beta chains from one sample, sequenced in a study of blood T cell repertoires in COVID-19. Only in-frame clones appear in the TCRdb table, and some are missing; sequencing was by immunoSEQ multiplex PCR. Among 250,000 to 300,000 clones listed, less than 90% were seen once. The sequenced sample was peripheral blood. The receptors come from a woman aged 30 to 39 with COVID-19, enrolled during active disease.

The rearrangement uses TRBV28 and TRBJ2-3; tentatively, D is TRBD2 (5 bases). The germline gives CDR1 MDHEN, CDR2 SYDVKM. The ends were cut back, 2 bases at V and 2 bases at J, with 11 bases in the middle. This CDR3 region has 15 residues. CDR3 sequence reads: CASSLGLALTDTQYF. In DNA, the CDR3 is TGTGCCAGCAGTTTAGGGCTAGCCCTCACAGATACGCAGTATTTT.

J is TRBJ2-3 and V is TRBV9, with 12 bases fitting TRBD2. This CDR3 comprises 18 residues. Germline V gene data show CDR1 as SGDLS and CDR2 as YYNGEE. Unmatched junction bases numbered 8, after V lost 2 bases and J lost 1 base. In DNA, the CDR3 is TGTGCCAGCAGCGTCGGACTAGCGGGGACCTACGGCACAGATACGCAGTATTTT. Its protein is CASSVGLAGTYGTDTQYF.

The rearrangement joins TRBV2 to TRBJ2-1; possibly TRBD2 for D (5 bases). The V gene's germline CDR1 is SNHLY and CDR2 FYNNEI. V was shortened by 6 bases and J by 10 bases, with 13 bases between the two germline ends. The CDR3 has 12 residues. CDR3 sequence (DNA): TGTGCCAGCAGGTCCGAGGGCCGGGAGCAGTTCTTC. Amino acids: CASRSEGREQFF. The whole variable domain, remainder taken from reference TRBV2 and TRBJ2-1, is EPEVTQTPSHQVTQMGQEVILRCVPISNHLYFYWYRQILGQKVEFLVSFYNNEISEKSEIFDDQFSVERPDGSNFTLKIRSTKLEDSAMYFCASRSEGREQFFGPGTRLTVL.

The chain couples TRBV29-1 to TRBJ2-7, with TRBD2 matching 10 bases. V trimming: 0 bases; J trimming: 2 bases; junction bases outside the gene matches: 4. This CDR3 spans 15 amino acids. The germline gives CDR1 SQVTM, CDR2 ANQGSEA. Here the CDR3 DNA reads TGCAGCGTTGAAGAGAATAGCGGGGGGCCCTACGAGCAGTACTTC. It is translated as CSVEENSGGPYEQYF.

V and J are TRBV6-6 and TRBJ1-2; 8 bases are shared with TRBD1. The CDR3 runs to 14 residues. V lost 5 bases and J lost 8; bases outside the gene matches: 10. CDR1 and CDR2 from the germline V gene are MNHNY and SVGAGI (reference sequence). CDR3 loop: CASSPTGAPLGYTF. The CDR3, as DNA: TGTGCCAGCAGTCCGACAGGGGCGCCTTTGGGCTACACCTTC.

About this clone itself: A read error may produce the germline difference seen at one junction end. This chain uses TRBV3-1 (or the pseudogene TRBV3-2) with TRBJ1-1; D call uncertain. The V gene's germline CDR1 is LGHDT and CDR2 YNNKEL (reference sequence). There are 11 residues in the CDR3. This CDR3 reads CASRQAAEAFF. The CDR3 DNA sequence: TGTGCCAGCAGACAAGCCGCTGAAGCTTTCTTT.

The chain has TRBV19 and TRBJ1-2; unclear D gene. The CDR3 runs 13 residues. Germline CDR1 is LNHDA and CDR2 is SQIVND (reference sequence). Deletions cut 2 bases from V and 8 bases from J, with 12 bases between. CDR3 sequence (DNA): TGTGCCAGTAGTATACTGGGCGAGGGAGGCTACACCTTC. Protein product: CASSILGEGGYTF.

The rearrangement joins TRBV24-1 to TRBJ2-2; 9 nucleotides match TRBD1. In germline, CDR1 is KGHDR, CDR2 SFDVKD. V trimming: 4 bases; J trimming: 7 bases; junction bases outside the gene matches: 6. The CDR3 is made up of 15 amino acids. The CDR3: CATSEPRQGDGELFF. For the CDR3, the DNA is TGTGCCACCAGTGAGCCACGACAGGGGGACGGGGAGCTGTTTTTT.

The V call is TRBV4-2, the J call TRBJ2-7; weak D call: TRBD1 (5 bases). With 1 base removed from V and 2 bases from J, the gap between germline ends came to 12 bases. Germline assignment: CDR1 LGHNA and CDR2 YNFKEQ. CDR3 size: 15 residues. CDR3 amino acids: CASSQGPGQAYEQYF. DNA for the CDR3: TGTGCCAGCAGCCAAGGGCCAGGGCAGGCCTACGAGCAGTACTTC.

V usage is TRBV6-5 and J usage is TRBJ2-7, with D maybe TRBD1 (5 bases). CDR1 and CDR2 (germline): MNHEY, SVGAGI. V dropped 7 bases and J dropped 5 bases, with 12 bases sitting between them. CDR3 length: 12 residues. The CDR3 DNA sequence: TGTGCCAGCAACCAGGGTTCCCACGAGCAGTACTTC. Translated: CASNQGSHEQYF.

The chain joins TRBV11-2 to TRBJ1-2, with 7 bases fitting TRBD1. The germline CDR1 and CDR2 sequences are SGHAT and FQNNGV. The V gene end was trimmed by 5 bases and the J gene end by 2 bases; junction bases not matched to a gene: 2. CDR3 length equals 13 residues. The CDR3 DNA follows: TGTGCCAGCAGCGGGGACAGAAACTATGGCTACACCTTC. It specifies CASSGDRNYGYTF. The complete variable domain, with remaining parts taken from reference TRBV11-2 and TRBJ1-2, reads EAGVAQSPRYKIIEKRQSVAFWCNPISGHATLYWYQQILGQGPKLLIQFQNNGVVDDSQLPKDRFSAERLKGVDSTLKIQPAKLEDSAVYLCASSGDRNYGYTFGSGTRLTVV.

The chain combines TRBV5-5 with TRBJ1-1; TRBD1 might be the D (6 bases). Germline loops: CDR1 SGHKS, CDR2 YYEKEE (reference sequence). The CDR3 extends over 13 amino acids. The V end was cut by 2 bases, the J end by 1 base, with 6 bases between. Here the CDR3 DNA reads TGTGCCAGCAGCTTACAGGGGAACACTGAAGCTTTCTTT. Translating gives CASSLQGNTEAFF.

The DNA of the CDR3 is TGTGCCAGCAGCAATTGGCACACTGGAAACACCATATATTTT. Translated: CASSNWHTGNTIYF. The V call is TRBV7-2, the J call TRBJ1-3, with D unresolved. V shed 5 bases and J shed 2 bases, with 10 bases lying between them. Germline assignment: CDR1 SGHTA and CDR2 FQGNSA. There are 14 residues in the CDR3.

The gene calls are TRBV25-1 and TRBJ1-4; D possibly corresponds to TRBD1 (6 bases). This CDR3 is built from 14 residues. The germline V gene has CDR1 MGHDK and CDR2 SYGVNS. With 3 bases removed from V and 5 bases from J, the gap between germline ends came to 10 bases. The CDR3 region is CASSEDRVNEKLFF. The CDR3 bases are TGTGCCAGCAGTGAGGACAGAGTCAATGAAAAACTGTTTTTT.

Here the CDR3 reads CASSFGTAEAFF. The CDR3 region has the DNA TGTGCCAGCAGCTTTGGTACAGCTGAAGCTTTCTTT. The chain couples TRBV7-9 to TRBJ1-1; D remains ambiguous. Germline V gene lookup returns CDR1 SEHNR and CDR2 FQNEAQ (reference sequence). With 3 bases removed from V and 6 bases from J, the gap between germline ends came to 8 bases. The length of the CDR3 is 12 residues. The full variable domain, completed using reference TRBV7-9 and TRBJ1-1, is DTGVSQNPRHKITKRGQNVTFRCDPISEHNRLYWYRQTLGQGPEFLTYFQNEAQLEKSRLLSDRFSAERPKGSFSTLEIQRTEQGDSAMYLCASSFGTAEAFFGQGTRLTVV.

The chain couples TRBV4-1 to TRBJ2-7; the match to TRBD1 covers 7 bases. V lost 4 bases to trimming and J lost 0 bases; unmatched junction nucleotides: 3. The CDR3 length is 14 residues. Germline V gene lookup returns CDR1 MGHRA and CDR2 YSYEKL. CDR3 region: CASSLRDSSYEQYF. The CDR3 DNA reads TGCGCCAGCAGCCTCCGGGACAGCTCCTACGAGCAGTACTTC.

The chain combines TRBV27 with TRBJ1-6; D gene uncertain. This CDR3 is 14 amino acids long. Per the germline V gene, CDR1 is MNHEY and CDR2 is SMNVEV (reference sequence). Trimming pared 6 bases from V and 6 bases from J, leaving 12 bases between. For the CDR3, the DNA is TGTGCCAGCAGCCTCCAGTATTTTAATTCACCCCTCCACTTT. Its translation is CASSLQYFNSPLHF.

The rearrangement links TRBV6-1 to TRBJ1-6; D possibly corresponds to TRBD1 (6 bases). V was trimmed by 1 base and J by 7 bases, leaving 11 bases between them. The germline V gene has CDR1 MNHNS and CDR2 SASEGT. The CDR3 is 15 residues long. CDR3 DNA: TGTGCCAGCAGTGAAGTCGGCCAGGGGAATTCACCCCTCCACTTT. Translated, it gives CASSEVGQGNSPLHF.

The chain is built from TRBV19 and TRBJ1-2; D is uncertain. The CDR3 has 13 residues. CDR1 is LNHDA, CDR2 SQIVND, per germline (reference sequence). The V gene lost 6 bases and the J gene lost 3 bases, with 11 bases spanning the gap. The CDR3 DNA is TGTGCCAGTAGCCCCGGAGCCTACTATGGCTACACCTTC. Residues: CASSPGAYYGYTF.

This clone came up once. The chain recombines TRBV5-1 with TRBJ2-2; 10 bases agree with TRBD2. The CDR3 loop spans 15 amino acids. V lost 2 bases to trimming and J lost 3 bases; unmatched junction nucleotides: 1. Germline-derived CDR1 and CDR2 are SGHRS and YFSETQ. The CDR3 spells CASSLLAGYTGELFF. The CDR3 DNA sequence: TGCGCCAGCAGCTTACTAGCGGGGTACACCGGGGAGCTGTTTTTT.

A note on this clone: At the DNA level, this CDR3 is encoded by other sequences in the same sample as well. The chain is built from TRBV12-3 or TRBV12-4 and TRBJ2-5; TRBD1 agrees at 7 bases. This CDR3 contains 13 residues. J was trimmed by 2 bases and V by 5 bases; bases with no gene match: 2. The CDR3 loop is CASSDRVQETQYF. The CDR3 region has the DNA TGTGCCAGCAGTGACAGGGTACAAGAGACCCAGTACTTC.

This chain connects TRBV5-1 to TRBJ1-6, with D possibly being TRBD1 (5 bases). The V gene's germline CDR1 is SGHRS and CDR2 YFSETQ. Between the trimmed V and J ends, which lost 4 bases and 8 bases, there was a span of 22 bases. This CDR3 comprises 17 residues. The CDR3 DNA follows: TGCGCCAGCAGCGAGGGAGGTGGGCGGGGGTCGGATTCACCCCTCCACTTT. This sequence encodes CASSEGGGRGSDSPLHF.

The chain combines TRBV27 with TRBJ1-2, with D perhaps matching TRBD1 (5 bases). This CDR3 has 13 amino acids. Trimming left V 7 bases short and J 8 bases short, with 17 bases between. Germline CDR1 reads MNHEY; CDR2 reads SMNVEV (reference sequence). The CDR3 protein is CASTPQGGSGYTF. Written as DNA, the CDR3 is TGTGCCAGCACCCCCCAGGGAGGGTCGGGCTACACCTTC.